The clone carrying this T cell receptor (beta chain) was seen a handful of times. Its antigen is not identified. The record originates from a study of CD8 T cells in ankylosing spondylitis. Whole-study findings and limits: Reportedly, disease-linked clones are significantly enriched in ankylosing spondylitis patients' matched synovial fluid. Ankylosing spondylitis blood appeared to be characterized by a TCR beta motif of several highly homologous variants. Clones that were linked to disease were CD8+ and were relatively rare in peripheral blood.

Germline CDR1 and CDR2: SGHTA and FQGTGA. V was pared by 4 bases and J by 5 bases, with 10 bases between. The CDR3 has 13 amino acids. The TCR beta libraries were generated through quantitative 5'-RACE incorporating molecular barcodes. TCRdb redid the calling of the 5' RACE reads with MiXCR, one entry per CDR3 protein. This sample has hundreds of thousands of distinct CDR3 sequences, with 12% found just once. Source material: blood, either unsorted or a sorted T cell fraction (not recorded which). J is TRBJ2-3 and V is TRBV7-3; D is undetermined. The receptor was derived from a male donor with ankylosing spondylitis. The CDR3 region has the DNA TGTGCCAGCAGCTACTTACCGGGAGATACGCAGTATTTT. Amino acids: CASSYLPGDTQYF.